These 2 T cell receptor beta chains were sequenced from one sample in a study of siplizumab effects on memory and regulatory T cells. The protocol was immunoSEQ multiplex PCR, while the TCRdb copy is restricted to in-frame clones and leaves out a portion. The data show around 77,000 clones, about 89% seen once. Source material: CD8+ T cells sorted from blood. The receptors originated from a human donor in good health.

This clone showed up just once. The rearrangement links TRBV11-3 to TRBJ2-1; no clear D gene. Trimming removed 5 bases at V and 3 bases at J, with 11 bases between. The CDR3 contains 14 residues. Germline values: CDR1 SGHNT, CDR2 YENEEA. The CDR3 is CASSDGLGYNEQFF. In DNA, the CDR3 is TGTGCCAGCAGCGATGGCCTAGGCTACAATGAGCAGTTCTTC. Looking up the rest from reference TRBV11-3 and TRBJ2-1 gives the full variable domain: EAGVVQSPRYKIIEKKQPVAFWCNPISGHNTLYWYLQNLGQGPELLIRYENEEAVDDSQLPKDRFSAERLKGVDSTLKIQPAELGDSAVYLCASSDGLGYNEQFFGPGTRLTVL.

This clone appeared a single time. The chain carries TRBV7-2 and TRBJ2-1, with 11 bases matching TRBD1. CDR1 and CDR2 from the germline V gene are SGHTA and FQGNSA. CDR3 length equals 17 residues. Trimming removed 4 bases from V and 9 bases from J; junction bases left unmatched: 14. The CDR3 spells CASSSGQGQGGAGEQFF. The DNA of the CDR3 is TGTGCCAGCAGCTCGGGACAGGGACAGGGGGGAGCGGGTGAGCAGTTCTTC.